This TCR beta chain came from a study of CD8+ T cells in alopecia areata. Study-level points and caveats: Normal skin contains resident alphabeta T cells, and these are also sequenced in scalp samples. Under tofacitinib, numerous expanded lesional clonotypes remained detectable in scalp and blood. For baseline CD8+ expansion, any link to response stays uncertain with one nonresponder. Mice showed TCR sharing more clearly than patients did, possibly owing to HLA.

Investigators isolated RNA and reverse transcribed it into cDNA to act as the sequencing template. Sequencing used immunoSEQ multiplex PCR; TCRdb keeps in-frame clones, though not all of them. Seen here are 100,000 to 120,000 clones, less than 70% observed once, and the top ten hold approximately 3.1%. As for treatment: oral pan-JAK inhibitor, 5-10 mg twice daily. Regarding this clone: Its matching antigen is unknown.

V lost 1 base and J lost 6; bases outside the gene matches: 3. Germline V CDR1 and CDR2: MGHDK, SYGVNS. The CDR3 length is 13 residues. The chain couples TRBV25-1 to TRBJ2-7; 7 bases are shared with TRBD2. The receptor was derived from a human donor with alopecia areata. Source: CD4+ T cells sorted from blood, taken at week 24, from a patient treated with tofacitinib. In DNA, the CDR3 is TGTGCCAGCAGTGAATTCGGGGGGAGCGAGCAGTACTTC. Protein: CASSEFGGSEQYF.